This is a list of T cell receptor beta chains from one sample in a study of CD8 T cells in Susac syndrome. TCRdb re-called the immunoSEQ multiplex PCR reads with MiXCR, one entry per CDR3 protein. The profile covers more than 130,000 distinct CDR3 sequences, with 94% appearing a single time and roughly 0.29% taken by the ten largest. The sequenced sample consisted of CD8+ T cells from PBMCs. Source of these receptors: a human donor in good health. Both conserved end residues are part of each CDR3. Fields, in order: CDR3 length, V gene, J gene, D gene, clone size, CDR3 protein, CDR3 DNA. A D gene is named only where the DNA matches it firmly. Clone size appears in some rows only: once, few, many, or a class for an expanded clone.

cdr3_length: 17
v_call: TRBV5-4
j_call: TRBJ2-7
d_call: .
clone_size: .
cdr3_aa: CASSPNRNLEGVYEQYF
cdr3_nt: TGTGCCAGCAGCCCGAACAGGAACCTGGAGGGGGTCTACGAGCAGTACTTC

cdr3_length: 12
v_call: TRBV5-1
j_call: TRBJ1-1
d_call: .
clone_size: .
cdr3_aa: CASRGTNTEAFF
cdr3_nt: TGCGCCAGCAGGGGCACGAACACTGAAGCTTTCTTT

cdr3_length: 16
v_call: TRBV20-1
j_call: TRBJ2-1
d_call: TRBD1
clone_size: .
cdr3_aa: CSARSDRGAFYNEQFF
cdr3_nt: TGCAGTGCTAGGTCCGACAGGGGGGCCTTCTACAATGAGCAGTTCTTC

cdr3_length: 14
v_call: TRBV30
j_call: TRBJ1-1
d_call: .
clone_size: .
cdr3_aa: CASTVPGAGPEAFF
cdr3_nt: TGTGCCTCAACAGTTCCAGGCGCGGGACCTGAAGCTTTCTTT

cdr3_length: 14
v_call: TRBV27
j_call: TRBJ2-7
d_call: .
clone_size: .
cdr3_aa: CASSLRGANYEQYF
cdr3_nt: TGTGCCAGCAGCCTACGGGGGGCCAACTACGAGCAGTACTTC

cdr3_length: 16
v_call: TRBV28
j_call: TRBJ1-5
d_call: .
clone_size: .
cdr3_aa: CASSLTAGHLNQPQHF
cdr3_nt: TGTGCCAGCAGTTTAACGGCAGGGCATTTGAATCAGCCCCAGCATTTT

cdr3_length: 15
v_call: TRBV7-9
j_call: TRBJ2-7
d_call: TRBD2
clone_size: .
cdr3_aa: CASSDGTSVPYEQYF
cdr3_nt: TGTGCCAGCAGCGATGGGACTAGCGTCCCCTACGAGCAGTACTTC

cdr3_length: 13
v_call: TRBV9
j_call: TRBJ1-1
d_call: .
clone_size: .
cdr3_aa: CASSEDRATEAFF
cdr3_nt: TGTGCCAGCAGCGAAGACAGAGCCACTGAAGCTTTCTTT

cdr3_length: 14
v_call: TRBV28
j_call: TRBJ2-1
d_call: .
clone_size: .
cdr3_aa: CASSFELAYNEQFF
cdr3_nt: TGTGCCAGCAGTTTTGAGCTGGCCTACAATGAGCAGTTCTTC

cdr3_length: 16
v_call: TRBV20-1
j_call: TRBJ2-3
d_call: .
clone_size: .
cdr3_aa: CSARDGHGVSTDTQYF
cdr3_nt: TGCAGTGCTAGAGATGGTCATGGGGTTAGCACAGATACGCAGTATTTT

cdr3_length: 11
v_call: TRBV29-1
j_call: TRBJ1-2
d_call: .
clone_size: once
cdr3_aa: CSAPDLLGYTF
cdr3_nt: TGCAGCGCCCCGGACCTCCTTGGCTACACCTTC

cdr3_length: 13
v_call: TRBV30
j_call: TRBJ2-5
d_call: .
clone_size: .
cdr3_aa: CAWRVEGQETQYF
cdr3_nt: TGTGCCTGGAGGGTCGAGGGGCAAGAGACCCAGTACTTC

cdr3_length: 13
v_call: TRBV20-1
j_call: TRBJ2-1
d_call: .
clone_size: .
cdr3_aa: CSARWPTYNEQFF
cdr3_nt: TGCAGTGCTAGATGGCCGACCTACAATGAGCAGTTCTTC

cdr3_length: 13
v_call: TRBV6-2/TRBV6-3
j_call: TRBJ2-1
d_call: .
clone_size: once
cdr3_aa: CASTSPRTNEQFF
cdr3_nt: TGTGCCAGCACCTCTCCTAGGACCAATGAGCAGTTCTTC

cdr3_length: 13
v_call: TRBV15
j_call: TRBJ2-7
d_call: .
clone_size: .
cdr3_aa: CATSNRGIYEQYF
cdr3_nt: TGTGCCACCAGCAATAGAGGGATCTACGAGCAGTACTTC

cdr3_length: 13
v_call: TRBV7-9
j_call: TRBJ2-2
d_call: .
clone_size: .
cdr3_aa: CASNRDGTGELFF
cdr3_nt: TGTGCCAGCAACCGGGACGGCACCGGGGAGCTGTTTTTT

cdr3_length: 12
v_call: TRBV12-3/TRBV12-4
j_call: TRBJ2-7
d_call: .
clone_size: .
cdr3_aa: CASTGVGGEQYF
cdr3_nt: TGTGCCAGCACCGGGGTTGGGGGGGAGCAGTACTTC

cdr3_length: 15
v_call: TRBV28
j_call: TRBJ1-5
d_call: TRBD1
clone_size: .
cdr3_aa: CASRPGQGGNQPQHF
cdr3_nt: TGTGCCAGCAGACCGGGACAGGGGGGAAATCAGCCCCAGCATTTT

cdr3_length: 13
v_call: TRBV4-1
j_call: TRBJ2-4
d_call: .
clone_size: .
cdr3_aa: CASSPGEGNIQYF
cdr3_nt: TGCGCCAGCAGCCCAGGCGAGGGGAACATTCAGTACTTC

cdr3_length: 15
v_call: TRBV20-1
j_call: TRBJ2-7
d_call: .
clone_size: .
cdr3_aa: CSAAPFPEGMYEQYF
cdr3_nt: TGCAGTGCTGCCCCCTTCCCTGAAGGGATGTACGAGCAGTACTTC

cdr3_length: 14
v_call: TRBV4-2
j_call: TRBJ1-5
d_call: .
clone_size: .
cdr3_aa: CASSQGGVNQPQHF
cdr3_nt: TGTGCCAGCAGCCAAGGGGGTGTGAATCAGCCCCAGCATTTT

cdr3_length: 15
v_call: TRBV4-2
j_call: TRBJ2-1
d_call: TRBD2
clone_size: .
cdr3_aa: CASSPGLAGVDEQFF
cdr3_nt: TGTGCCAGCAGCCCGGGACTAGCGGGAGTGGATGAGCAGTTCTTC

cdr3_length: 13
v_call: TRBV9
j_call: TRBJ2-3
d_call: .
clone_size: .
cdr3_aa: CASSVVLSDTQYF
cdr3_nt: TGTGCCAGCAGCGTAGTCCTTTCAGATACGCAGTATTTT

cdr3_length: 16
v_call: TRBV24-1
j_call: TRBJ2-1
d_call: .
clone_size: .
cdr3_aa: CATSDSGESSYNEQFF
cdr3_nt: TGTGCCACCAGTGATTCGGGGGAGAGCTCCTACAATGAGCAGTTCTTC

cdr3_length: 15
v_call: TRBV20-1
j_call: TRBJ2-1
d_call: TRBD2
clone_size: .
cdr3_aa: CSARLSGTSYNEQFF
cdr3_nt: TGCAGTGCTAGACTCAGCGGGACCTCCTACAATGAGCAGTTCTTC

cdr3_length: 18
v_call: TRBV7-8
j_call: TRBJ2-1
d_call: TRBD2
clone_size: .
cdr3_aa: CASSLTSGREDFDDEQFF
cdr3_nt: TGTGCCAGCAGCTTGACTAGCGGGAGAGAAGATTTTGACGATGAGCAGTTCTTC

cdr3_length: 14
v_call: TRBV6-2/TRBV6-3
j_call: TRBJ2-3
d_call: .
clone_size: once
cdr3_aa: CASIEGGFEDTQYF
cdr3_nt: TGTGCCAGCATCGAGGGGGGATTTGAAGATACGCAGTATTTT

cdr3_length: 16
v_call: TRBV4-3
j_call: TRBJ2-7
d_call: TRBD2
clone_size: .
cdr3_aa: CASSRDRAGGPREQYF
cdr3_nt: TGCGCCAGCAGCCGTGATCGAGCGGGAGGGCCGAGAGAGCAGTACTTC

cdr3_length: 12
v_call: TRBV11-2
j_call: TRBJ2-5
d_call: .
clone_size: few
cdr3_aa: CASSLGVETQYF
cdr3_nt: TGTGCCAGCAGCTTAGGTGTGGAGACCCAGTACTTC

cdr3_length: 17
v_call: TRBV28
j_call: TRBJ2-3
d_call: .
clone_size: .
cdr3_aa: CASSRVPGTWASRTQYF
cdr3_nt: TGTGCCAGCAGTCGGGTCCCCGGTACCTGGGCGAGTCGTACGCAGTATTTT

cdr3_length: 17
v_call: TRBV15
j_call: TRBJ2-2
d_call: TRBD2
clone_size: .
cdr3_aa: CATSRDPGGGNTGELFF
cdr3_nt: TGTGCCACCAGCAGAGATCCGGGGGGAGGTAACACCGGGGAGCTGTTTTTT

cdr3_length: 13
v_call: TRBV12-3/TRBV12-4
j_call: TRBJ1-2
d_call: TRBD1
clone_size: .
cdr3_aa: CASRGTGEFGYTF
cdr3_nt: TGTGCCAGCAGAGGGACAGGGGAGTTTGGCTACACCTTC

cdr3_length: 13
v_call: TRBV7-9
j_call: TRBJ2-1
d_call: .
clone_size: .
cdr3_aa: CASSLPTEHEQFF
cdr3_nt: TGTGCCAGCAGCTTACCGACAGAACATGAGCAGTTCTTC

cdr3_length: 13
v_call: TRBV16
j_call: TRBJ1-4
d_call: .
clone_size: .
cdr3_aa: CASSQLSGEKLFF
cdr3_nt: TGTGCCAGCAGCCAATTATCCGGGGAAAAACTGTTTTTT

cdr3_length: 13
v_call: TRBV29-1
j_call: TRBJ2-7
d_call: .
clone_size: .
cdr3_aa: CSVELGNSYEQYF
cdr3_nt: TGCAGCGTTGAGCTAGGGAACTCCTACGAGCAGTACTTC